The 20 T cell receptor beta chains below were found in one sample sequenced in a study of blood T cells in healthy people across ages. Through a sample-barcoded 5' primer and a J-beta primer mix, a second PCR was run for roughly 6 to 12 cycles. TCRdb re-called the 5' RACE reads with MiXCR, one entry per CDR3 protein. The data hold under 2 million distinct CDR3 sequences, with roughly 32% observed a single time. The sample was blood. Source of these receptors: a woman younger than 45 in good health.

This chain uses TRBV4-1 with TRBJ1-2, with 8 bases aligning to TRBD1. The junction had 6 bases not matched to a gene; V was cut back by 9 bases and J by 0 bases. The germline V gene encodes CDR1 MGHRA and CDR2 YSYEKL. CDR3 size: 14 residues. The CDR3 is CARPGQAPNYGYTF. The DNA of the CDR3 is TGCGCCAGGCCGGGACAGGCGCCTAACTATGGCTACACCTTC.

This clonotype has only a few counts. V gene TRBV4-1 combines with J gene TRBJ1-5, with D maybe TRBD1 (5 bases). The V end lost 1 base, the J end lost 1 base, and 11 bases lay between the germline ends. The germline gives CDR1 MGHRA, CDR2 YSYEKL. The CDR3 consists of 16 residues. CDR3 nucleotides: TGCGCCAGCAGCCAAGTGGGGCGCGGGAGCAATCAGCCCCAGCATTTT. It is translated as CASSQVGRGSNQPQHF.

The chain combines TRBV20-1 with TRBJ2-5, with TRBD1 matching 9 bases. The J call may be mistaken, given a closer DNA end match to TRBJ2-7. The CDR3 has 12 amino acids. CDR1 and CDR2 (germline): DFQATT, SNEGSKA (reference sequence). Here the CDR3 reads CGVDRGRNEQYF. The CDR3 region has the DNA TGCGGCGTGGACAGGGGCAGGAACGAGCAGTACTTC.

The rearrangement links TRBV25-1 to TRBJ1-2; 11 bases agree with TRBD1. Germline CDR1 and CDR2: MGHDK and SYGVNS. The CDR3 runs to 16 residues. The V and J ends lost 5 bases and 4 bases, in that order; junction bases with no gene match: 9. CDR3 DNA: TGTGCCAGCAGTCAAGGGTCGGGACAGGGGGTCTATGGCTACACCTTC. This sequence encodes CASSQGSGQGVYGYTF.

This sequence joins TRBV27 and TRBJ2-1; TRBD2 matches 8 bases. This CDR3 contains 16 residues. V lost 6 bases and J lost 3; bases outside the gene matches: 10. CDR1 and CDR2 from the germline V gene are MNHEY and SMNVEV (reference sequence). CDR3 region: CASSAGTGGRYNEQFF. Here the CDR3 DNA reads TGTGCCAGCAGCGCGGGTACGGGGGGGCGCTACAATGAGCAGTTCTTC.

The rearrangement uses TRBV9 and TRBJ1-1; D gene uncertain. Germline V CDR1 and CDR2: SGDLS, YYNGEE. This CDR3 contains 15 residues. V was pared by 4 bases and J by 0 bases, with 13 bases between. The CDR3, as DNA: TGTGCCAGCAGCCCCCCCGCCAGAGTGAACACTGAAGCTTTCTTT. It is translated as CASSPPARVNTEAFF.

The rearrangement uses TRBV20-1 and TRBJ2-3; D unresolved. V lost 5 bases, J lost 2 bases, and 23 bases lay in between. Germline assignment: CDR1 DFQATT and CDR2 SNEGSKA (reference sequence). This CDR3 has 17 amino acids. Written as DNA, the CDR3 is TGCAGTGCTTCAAATTTTGGTCCGATCCTATACACAGATACGCAGTATTTT. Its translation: CSASNFGPILYTDTQYF.

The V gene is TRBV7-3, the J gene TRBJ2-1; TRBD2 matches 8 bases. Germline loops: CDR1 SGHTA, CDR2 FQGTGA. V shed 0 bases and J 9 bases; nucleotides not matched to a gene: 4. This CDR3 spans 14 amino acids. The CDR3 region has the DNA TGTGCCAGCAGCTTAACTAGCGGGGACACTGAGCAGTTCTTC. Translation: CASSLTSGDTEQFF. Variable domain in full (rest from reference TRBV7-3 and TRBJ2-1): GAGVSQTPSNKVTEKGKYVELRCDPISGHTALYWYRQSLGQGPEFLIYFQGTGAADDSGLPNDRFFAVRPEGSVSTLKIQRTERGDSAVYLCASSLTSGDTEQFFGPGTRLTVL.

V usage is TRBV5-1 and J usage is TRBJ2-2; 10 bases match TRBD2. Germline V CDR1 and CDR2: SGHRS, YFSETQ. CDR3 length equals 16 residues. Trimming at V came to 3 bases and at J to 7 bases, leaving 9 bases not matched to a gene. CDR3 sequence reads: CASSYQAGGPDGELFF. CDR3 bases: TGCGCCAGCAGCTATCAAGCGGGAGGGCCGGACGGGGAGCTGTTTTTT.

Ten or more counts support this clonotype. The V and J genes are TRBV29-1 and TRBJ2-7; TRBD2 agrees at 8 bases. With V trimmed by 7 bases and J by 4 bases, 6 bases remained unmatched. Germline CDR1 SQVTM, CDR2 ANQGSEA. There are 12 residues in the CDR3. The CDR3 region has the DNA TGCAGCGCCGACGGGGGGGCGTACGAGCAGTACTTC. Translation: CSADGGAYEQYF.

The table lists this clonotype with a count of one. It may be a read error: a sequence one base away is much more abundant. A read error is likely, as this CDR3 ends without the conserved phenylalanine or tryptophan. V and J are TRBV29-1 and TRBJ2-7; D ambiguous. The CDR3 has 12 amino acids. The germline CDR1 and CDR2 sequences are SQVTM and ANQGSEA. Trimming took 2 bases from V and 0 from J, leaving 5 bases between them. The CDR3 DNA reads TGCAGCGTTGAAAAGGACTCCTACGAGCAGTACTGC. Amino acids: CSVEKDSYEQYC.

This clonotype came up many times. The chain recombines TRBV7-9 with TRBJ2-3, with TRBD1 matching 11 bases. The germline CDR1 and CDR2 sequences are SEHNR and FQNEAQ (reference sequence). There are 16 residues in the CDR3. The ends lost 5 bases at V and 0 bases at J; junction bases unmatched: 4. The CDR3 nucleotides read TGTGCCAGCAGCCCGGACAGGGGGCGAAGCACAGATACGCAGTATTTT. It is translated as CASSPDRGRSTDTQYF.

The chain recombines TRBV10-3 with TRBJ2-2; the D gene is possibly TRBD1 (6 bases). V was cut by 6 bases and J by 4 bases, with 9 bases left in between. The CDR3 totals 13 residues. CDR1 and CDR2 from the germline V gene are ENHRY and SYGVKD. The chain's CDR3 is CAIRTGSTGELFF. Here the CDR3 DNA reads TGTGCCATCAGAACAGGGAGCACCGGGGAGCTGTTTTTT.

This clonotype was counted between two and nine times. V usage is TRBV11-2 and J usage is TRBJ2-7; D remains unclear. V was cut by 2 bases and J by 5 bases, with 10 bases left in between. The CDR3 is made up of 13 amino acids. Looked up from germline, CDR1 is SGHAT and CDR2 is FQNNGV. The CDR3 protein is CASSLLMSNEQYF. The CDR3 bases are TGTGCCAGCAGCTTACTTATGAGTAACGAGCAGTACTTC.

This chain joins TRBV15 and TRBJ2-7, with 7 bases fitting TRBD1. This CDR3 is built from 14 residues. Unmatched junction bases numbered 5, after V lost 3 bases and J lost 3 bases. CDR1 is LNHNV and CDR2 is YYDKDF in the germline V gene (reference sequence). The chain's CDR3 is CATSSGTAIYEQYF. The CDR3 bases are TGTGCCACCAGCAGCGGGACAGCCATCTACGAGCAGTACTTC.

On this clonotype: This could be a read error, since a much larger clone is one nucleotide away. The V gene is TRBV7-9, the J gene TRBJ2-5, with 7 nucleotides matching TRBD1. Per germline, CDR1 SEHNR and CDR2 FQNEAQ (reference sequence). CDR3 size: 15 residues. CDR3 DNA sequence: TGTGCCAGCAGCGTCCGGGACAGCACCCAAGAGACCCGGTACTTC. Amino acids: CASSVRDSTQETRYF.

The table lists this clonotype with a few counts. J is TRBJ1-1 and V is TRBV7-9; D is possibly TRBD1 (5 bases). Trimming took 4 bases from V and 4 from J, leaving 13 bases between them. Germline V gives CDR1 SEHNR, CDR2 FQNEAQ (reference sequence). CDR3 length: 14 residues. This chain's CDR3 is CASSSRGGGTEAFF. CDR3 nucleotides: TGTGCCAGCAGCTCGAGAGGTGGGGGCACTGAAGCTTTCTTT.

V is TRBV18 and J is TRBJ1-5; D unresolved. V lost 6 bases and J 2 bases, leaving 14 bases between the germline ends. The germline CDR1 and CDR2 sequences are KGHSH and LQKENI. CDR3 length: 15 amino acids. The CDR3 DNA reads TGTGCCAGCTCCTATAAAGGTGGCGGCAATCAGCCCCAGCATTTT. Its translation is CASSYKGGGNQPQHF.

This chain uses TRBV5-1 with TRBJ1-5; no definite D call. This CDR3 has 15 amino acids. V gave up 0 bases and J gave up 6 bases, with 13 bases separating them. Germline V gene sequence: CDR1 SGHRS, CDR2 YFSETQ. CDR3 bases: TGCGCCAGCAGCTTGGCCGGGAATCGTGGTCAGCCCCAGCATTTT. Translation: CASSLAGNRGQPQHF.

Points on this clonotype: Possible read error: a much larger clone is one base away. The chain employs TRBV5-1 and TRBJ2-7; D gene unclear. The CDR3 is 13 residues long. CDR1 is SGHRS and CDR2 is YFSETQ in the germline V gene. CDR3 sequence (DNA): TGCGCCAACAGCTCGGACGGAGCCTACGAGCAGTACTTC. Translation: CANSSDGAYEQYF.